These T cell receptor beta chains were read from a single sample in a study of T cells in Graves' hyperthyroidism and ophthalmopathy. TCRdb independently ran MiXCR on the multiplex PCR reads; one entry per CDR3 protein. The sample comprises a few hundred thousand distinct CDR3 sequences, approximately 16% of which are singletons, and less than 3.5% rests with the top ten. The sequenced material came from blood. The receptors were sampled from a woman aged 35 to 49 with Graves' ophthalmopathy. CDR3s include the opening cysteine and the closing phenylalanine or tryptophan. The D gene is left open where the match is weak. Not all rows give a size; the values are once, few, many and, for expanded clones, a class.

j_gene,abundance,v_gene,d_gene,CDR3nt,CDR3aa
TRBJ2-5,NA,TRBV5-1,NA,TGCGCCAGCAGTCCTGGACGGGAACAAGAGACCCAGTACTTC,CASSPGREQETQYF
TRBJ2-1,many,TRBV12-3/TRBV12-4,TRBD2,TGTGCCAGCAGGCTAGCGGGGAGATACAATGAGCAGTTCTTC,CASRLAGRYNEQFF
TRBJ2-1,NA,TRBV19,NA,TGTGCCAGTACTAACCTAGCACACAACAATGAGCAGTTCTTC,CASTNLAHNNEQFF
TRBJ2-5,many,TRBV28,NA,TGTGCCAGCACCTACGCCGGGACTCCTGAGACCCAGTACTTC,CASTYAGTPETQYF
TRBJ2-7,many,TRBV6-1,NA,TGTGCCAGCAGAGGCCGGGGGCCGCCCTACGAGCAGTACTTC,CASRGRGPPYEQYF
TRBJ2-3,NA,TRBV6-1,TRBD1,TGTGCCAGCAGGAACGGACAGGGGGTGAGCACAGATACGCAGTATTTT,CASRNGQGVSTDTQYF
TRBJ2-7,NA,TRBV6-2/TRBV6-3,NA,TGTGCCAGCACCGACCCCCCAGGACCCTACGAGCAGTACTTC,CASTDPPGPYEQYF
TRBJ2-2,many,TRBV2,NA,TGTGCCAGCAGTGGGATAGGAGGCGGGGAGCTGTTTTTT,CASSGIGGGELFF
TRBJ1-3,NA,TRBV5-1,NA,TGCGCCAGCAGCCCCCGCACTCCAGGGGCTCGAAACACCATATATTTT,CASSPRTPGARNTIYF
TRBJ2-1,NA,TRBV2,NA,TGTGCCAGCAGTGAAGGGGACAATGAGCAGTTCTTC,CASSEGDNEQFF
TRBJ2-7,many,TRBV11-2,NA,TGTGCCAGCAGCCCACCCGTCGCCTACGAGCAGTACTTC,CASSPPVAYEQYF
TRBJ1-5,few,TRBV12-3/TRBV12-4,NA,TGTGCCAGCAGTTCCCGACAGGCCGCCGTAGAGCAGCCCCAGCATTTT,CASSSRQAAVEQPQHF
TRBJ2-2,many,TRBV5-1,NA,TGCGCCAGCCAACGAACAGTGAACACCGGGGAGCTGTTTTTT,CASQRTVNTGELFF
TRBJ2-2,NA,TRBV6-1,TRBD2,TGTGCCAGCAGCCCCAGGGAGGGCCGTTTTACGAACACCGGGGAGCTGTTTTTT,CASSPREGRFTNTGELFF
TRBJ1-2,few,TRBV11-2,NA,TGTGCCAGCAGCCTACCACAGGGAACGAGCTACACCTTC,CASSLPQGTSYTF
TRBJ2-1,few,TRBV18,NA,TGTGCCAGCTCACCACAGGGCGTCGACAATGAGCAGTTCTTC,CASSPQGVDNEQFF
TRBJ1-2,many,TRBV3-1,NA,TGTGCCAGCAGCCAAGATTTAGGGAACTATGGCTACACCTTC,CASSQDLGNYGYTF
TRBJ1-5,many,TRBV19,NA,TGTGCCAGTTCCGTACGGACCGGCAATCAGCCCCAGCATTTT,CASSVRTGNQPQHF
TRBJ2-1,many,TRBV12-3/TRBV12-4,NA,TGTGCCAGCAGTTCGGGACTCAGCTCCTACAATGAGCAGTTCTTC,CASSSGLSSYNEQFF
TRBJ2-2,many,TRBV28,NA,TGTGCCAGCACAAAACAGGATACCGGGGAGCTGTTTTTT,CASTKQDTGELFF
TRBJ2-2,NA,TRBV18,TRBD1,TGTGCCAGCTCACCCCCGGGACAGGGACGGGCCGGGGAGCTGTTTTTT,CASSPPGQGRAGELFF
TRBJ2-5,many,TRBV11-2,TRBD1,TGTGCCAGCAGGACCATCGGACAGGGCGAACAAGAGACCCAGTACTTC,CASRTIGQGEQETQYF
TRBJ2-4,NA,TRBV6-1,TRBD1,TGTGCCAGCAGTAAGGGACAGGATGGCCGGGTGGCCAAAAACATTCAGTACTTC,CASSKGQDGRVAKNIQYF
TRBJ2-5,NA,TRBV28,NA,TGTGCCAGCAGTTTAGGAGTCAGCCAGTACTTC,CASSLGVSQYF
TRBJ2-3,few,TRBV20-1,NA,TGCAGTGCTGGGGGGCTCGGCACAGATACGCAGTATTTT,CSAGGLGTDTQYF
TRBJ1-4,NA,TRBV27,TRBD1,TGTGCCAGCAGTTCCGGGACAGGGTCGGAAAAACTGTTTTTT,CASSSGTGSEKLFF
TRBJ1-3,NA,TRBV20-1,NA,TGCAGTGCTAGATTTGCAGGGTACTCTGGAAACACCATATATTTT,CSARFAGYSGNTIYF
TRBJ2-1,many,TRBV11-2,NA,TGTGCCAGCAGCTTAGTTGGGGATGGGGTGCAGTTCTTC,CASSLVGDGVQFF
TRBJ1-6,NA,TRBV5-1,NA,TGCGCCAGCAGCCGGGGAGGAACTAGCTCCTATAATTCACCCCTCCACTTT,CASSRGGTSSYNSPLHF
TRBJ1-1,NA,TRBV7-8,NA,TGTGCCAGCAGCTTAACGGACATCGGTGCCACTGAAGCTTTCTTT,CASSLTDIGATEAFF
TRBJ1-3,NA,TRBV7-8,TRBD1,TGTGCCAGCAGCCCCACATGGTTGAGGGGGCGCTCTGGAAACACCATATATTTT,CASSPTWLRGRSGNTIYF
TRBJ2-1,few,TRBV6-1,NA,TGTGCCAGCAGACAGACTGGGTATGAGCAGTTCTTC,CASRQTGYEQFF
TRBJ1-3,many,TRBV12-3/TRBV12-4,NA,TGTGCCAGCCCTAGGGGTGGGGGTTACTCTGGAAACACCATATATTTT,CASPRGGGYSGNTIYF
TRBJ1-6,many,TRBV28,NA,TGTGCCAGCCGGGCCAGTCATAATTCACCCCTCCACTTT,CASRASHNSPLHF
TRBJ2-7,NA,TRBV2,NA,TGTGCCAGCAGTGAAGCGCTTCGGATAAGCGGGTACTCCTACGAGCAGTACTTC,CASSEALRISGYSYEQYF
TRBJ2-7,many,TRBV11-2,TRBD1,TGTGCCAGCAGCCTCCCGGGACAGGGTTCCTACGAGCAGTACTTC,CASSLPGQGSYEQYF
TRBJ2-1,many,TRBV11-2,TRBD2,TGTGCCAGCAGCCCACCGGGACTAAGCTCCTACAATGAGCAGTTCTTC,CASSPPGLSSYNEQFF
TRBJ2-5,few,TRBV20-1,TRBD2,TGCAGTGCTACTAGCGGGGGGTACCAAGAGACCCAGTACTTC,CSATSGGYQETQYF
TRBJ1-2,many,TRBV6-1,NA,TGTGCCAGCAGCAAATCCAGCGCCGGAATGGGGGATCAATATGGCTACACCTTC,CASSKSSAGMGDQYGYTF
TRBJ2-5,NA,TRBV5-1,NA,TGCGCCAGCAGCTTCTCGCAGGGCGCGGAGACCCAGTACTTC,CASSFSQGAETQYF
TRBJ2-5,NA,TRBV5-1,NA,TGCGCCAGCACTCACGGCGGCGGGAACCAAGAGACCCAGTACTTC,CASTHGGGNQETQYF